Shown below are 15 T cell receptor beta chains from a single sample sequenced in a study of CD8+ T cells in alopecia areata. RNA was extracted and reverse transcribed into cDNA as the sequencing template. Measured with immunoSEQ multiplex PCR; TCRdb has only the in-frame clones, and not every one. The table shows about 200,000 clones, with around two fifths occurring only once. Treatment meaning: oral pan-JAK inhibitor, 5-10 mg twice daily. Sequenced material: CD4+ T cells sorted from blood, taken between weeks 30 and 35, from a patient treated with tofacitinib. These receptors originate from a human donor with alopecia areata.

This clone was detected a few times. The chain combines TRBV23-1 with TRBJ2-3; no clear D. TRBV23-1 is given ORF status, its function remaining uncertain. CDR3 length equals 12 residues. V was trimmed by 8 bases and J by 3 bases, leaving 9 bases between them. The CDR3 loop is CASAPWTDTQYF. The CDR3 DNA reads TGCGCCAGCGCCCCCTGGACAGATACGCAGTATTTT.

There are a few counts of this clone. CDR3 bases: TGTGCCAGCAGTGACCCGAAGACCACTAATGAAAAACTGTTTTTT. Translated: CASSDPKTTNEKLFF. This chain links TRBV25-1 with TRBJ1-4; D unclear. CDR1 and CDR2 (germline): MGHDK, SYGVNS. The CDR3 contains 15 residues. Trimming pared 3 bases from V and 2 bases from J, leaving 10 bases between.

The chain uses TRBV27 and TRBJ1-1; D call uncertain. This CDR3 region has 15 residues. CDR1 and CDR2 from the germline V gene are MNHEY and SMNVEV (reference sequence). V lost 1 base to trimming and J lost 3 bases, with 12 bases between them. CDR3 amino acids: CASSLLGATDTEAFF. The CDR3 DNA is TGTGCCAGCAGTTTATTGGGTGCCACCGACACTGAAGCTTTCTTT.

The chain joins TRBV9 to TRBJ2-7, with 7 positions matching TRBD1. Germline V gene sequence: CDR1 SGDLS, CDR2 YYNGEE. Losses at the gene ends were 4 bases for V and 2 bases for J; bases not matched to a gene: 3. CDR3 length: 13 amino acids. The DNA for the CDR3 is TGTGCCAGCAGCCCCCAGGGGGCCTACGAGCAGTACTTC. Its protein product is CASSPQGAYEQYF.

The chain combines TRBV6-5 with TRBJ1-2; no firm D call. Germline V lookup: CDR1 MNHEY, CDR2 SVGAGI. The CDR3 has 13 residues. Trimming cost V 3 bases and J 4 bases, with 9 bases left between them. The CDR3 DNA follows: TGTGCCAGCAGTTATCTAAACCTCTATGGCTACACCTTC. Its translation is CASSYLNLYGYTF.

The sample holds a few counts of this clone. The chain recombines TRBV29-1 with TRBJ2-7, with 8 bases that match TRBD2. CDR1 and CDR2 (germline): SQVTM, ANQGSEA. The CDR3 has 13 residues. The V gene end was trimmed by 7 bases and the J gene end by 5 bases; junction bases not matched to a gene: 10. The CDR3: CSAGGGNGNEQYF. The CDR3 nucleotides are TGCAGCGCGGGAGGGGGTAACGGAAACGAGCAGTACTTC.

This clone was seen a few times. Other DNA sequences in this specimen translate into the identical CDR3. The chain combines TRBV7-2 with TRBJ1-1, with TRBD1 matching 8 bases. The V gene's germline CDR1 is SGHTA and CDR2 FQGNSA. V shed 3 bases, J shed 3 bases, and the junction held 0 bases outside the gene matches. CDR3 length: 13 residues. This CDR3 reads CASSLDRDTEAFF. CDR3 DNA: TGTGCCAGCAGCTTGGACAGGGACACTGAAGCTTTCTTT.

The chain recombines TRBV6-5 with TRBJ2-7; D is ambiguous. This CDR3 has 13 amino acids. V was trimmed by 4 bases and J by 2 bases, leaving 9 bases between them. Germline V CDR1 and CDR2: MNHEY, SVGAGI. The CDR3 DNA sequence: TGTGCCAGCAGTTCGGTGTCTCCCTACGAGCAGTACTTC. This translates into CASSSVSPYEQYF.

The DNA for the CDR3 is TGTGCCAGCAGCTTAAATACCCCTAAGGGTGAGCAGTTCTTC. It specifies CASSLNTPKGEQFF. The rearrangement joins TRBV7-3 to TRBJ2-1; no clear D. V gave up 1 base and J gave up 9 bases, with 13 bases separating them. This CDR3 contains 14 residues. CDR1 SGHTA and CDR2 FQGTGA come from the germline V gene.

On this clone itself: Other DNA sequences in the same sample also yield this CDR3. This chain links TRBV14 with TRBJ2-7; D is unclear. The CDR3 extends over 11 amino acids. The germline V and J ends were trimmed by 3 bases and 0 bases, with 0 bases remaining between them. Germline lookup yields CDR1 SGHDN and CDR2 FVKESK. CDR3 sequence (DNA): TGTGCCAGCAGCCACTCCTACGAGCAGTACTTC. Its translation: CASSHSYEQYF.

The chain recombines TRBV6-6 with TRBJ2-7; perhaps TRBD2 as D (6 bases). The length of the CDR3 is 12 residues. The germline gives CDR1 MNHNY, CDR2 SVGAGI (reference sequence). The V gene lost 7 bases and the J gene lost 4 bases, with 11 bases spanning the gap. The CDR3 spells CASTGGSYEQYF. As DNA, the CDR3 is TGTGCCAGCACCGGAGGGTCATACGAGCAGTACTTC.

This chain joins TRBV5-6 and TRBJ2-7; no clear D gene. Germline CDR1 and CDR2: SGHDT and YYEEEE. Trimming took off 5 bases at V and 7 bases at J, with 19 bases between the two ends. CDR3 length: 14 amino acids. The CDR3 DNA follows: TGTGCCAGCAGTTCCTGGGCCCCCCCTTGGGAGCAGTACTTC. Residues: CASSSWAPPWEQYF.

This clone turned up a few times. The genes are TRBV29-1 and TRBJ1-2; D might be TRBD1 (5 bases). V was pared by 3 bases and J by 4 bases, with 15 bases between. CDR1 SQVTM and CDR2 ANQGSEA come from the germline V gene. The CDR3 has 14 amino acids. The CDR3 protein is CSVDLSPGRYGYTF. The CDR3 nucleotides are TGCAGCGTTGACCTCTCTCCGGGACGCTATGGCTACACCTTC.

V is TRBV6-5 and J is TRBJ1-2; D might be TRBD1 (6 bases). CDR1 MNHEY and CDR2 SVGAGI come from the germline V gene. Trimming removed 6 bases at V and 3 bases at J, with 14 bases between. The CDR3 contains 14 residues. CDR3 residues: CASSRDRKDYGYTF. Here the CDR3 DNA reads TGTGCCAGCAGCCGCGACAGGAAGGACTATGGCTACACCTTC.

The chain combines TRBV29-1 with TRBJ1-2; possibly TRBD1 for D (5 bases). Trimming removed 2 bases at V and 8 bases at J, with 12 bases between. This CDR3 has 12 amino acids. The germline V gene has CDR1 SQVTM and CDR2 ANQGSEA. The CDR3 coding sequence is TGCAGCGTTGAATCGGTCAGGGAGGGCTACACCTTC. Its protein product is CSVESVREGYTF. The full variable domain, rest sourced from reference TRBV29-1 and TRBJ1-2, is SAVISQKPSRDICQRGTSLTIQCQVDSQVTMMFWYRQQPGQSLTLIATANQGSEATYESGFVIDKFPISRPNLTFSTLTVSNMSPEDSSIYLCSVESVREGYTFGSGTRLTVV.